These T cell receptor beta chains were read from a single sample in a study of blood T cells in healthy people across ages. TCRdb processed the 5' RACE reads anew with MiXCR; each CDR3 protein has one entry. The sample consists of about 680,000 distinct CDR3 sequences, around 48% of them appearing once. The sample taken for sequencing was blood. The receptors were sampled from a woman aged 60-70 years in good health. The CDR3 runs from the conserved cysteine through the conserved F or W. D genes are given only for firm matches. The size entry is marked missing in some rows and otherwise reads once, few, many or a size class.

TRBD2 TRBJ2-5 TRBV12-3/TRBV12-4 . CASSTLAGAETQYF TGTGCCAGCAGTACTCTAGCGGGAGCCGAGACCCAGTACTTC
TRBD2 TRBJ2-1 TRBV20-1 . CSASRAGSREQFF TGCAGTGCTAGCCGAGCGGGGTCCCGTGAGCAGTTCTTC
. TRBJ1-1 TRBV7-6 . CASSLAGAGTEAFF TGTGCCAGCAGCTTAGCGGGGGCGGGCACTGAAGCTTTCTTT
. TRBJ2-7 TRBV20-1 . CSARGGVSAYSSYEQYF TGCAGTGCTAGAGGTGGTGTTAGCGCTTACAGCTCCTACGAGCAGTACTTC
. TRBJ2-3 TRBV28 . CASSSRDTITDTQYF TGTGCCAGCAGTTCACGGGACACCATCACAGATACGCAGTATTTT
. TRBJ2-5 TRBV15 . CATTPLDREGTQYF TGTGCCACCACCCCCTTAGACAGGGAGGGGACCCAGTACTTC
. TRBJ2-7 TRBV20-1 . CSASGSGVEQYF TGCAGTGCTAGCGGTTCTGGCGTCGAGCAGTACTTC
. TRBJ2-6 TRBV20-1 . CSARVPSGANVLTF TGCAGTGCTAGAGTACCCTCTGGGGCCAACGTCCTGACTTTC
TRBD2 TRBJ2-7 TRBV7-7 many CASSPQLAGGNEQYF TGTGCTAGCAGCCCGCAACTAGCGGGAGGGAACGAGCAGTACTTC
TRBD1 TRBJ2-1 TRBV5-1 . CASSLARGSHNEQFF TGCGCCAGCAGCTTGGCCAGGGGGTCGCACAATGAGCAGTTCTTC
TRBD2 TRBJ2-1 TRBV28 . CASSSAQLAGGGNEQFF TGTGCCAGCAGTTCGGCTCAGCTAGCGGGAGGGGGCAATGAGCAGTTCTTC
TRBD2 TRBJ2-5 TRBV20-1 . CSAEITSGSYPREIQYF TGCAGTGCTGAAATTACTAGCGGGAGCTACCCTAGAGAAATTCAGTACTTC
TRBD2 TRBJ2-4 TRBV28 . CASSLLGGAKNIQYF TGTGCCAGCAGTTTATTGGGGGGGGCCAAAAACATTCAGTACTTC
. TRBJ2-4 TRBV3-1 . CASSQVTGPAKNIQYF TGTGCCAGCAGCCAAGTAACAGGACCAGCCAAAAACATTCAGTACTTC
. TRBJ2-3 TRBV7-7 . CASSLDGGADTQYF TGTGCTAGCAGCCTAGACGGGGGAGCAGATACGCAGTATTTT
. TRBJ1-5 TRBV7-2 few CASSLAPFQPQHF TGTGCCAGCAGCTTAGCGCCGTTTCAGCCCCAGCATTTT
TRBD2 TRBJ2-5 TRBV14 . CASSFVAGGRETQYF TGTGCCAGCAGCTTCGTAGCGGGAGGGCGAGAGACCCAGTACTTC
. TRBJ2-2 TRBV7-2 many CASSLVRLTTGELFF TGTGCCAGCAGCTTAGTCCGACTAACGACCGGGGAGCTGTTTTTT
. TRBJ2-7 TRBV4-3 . CASYPVTAPTYNEQYF TGCGCCAGTTATCCGGTCACGGCTCCTACCTACAATGAGCAGTACTTC
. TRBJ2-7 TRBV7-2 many CASSLALSYEQYF TGTGCCAGCAGCTTAGCGCTGTCCTACGAGCAGTACTTC
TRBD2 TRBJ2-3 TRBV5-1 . CASTRGGGADTQYF TGCGCCAGCACCCGGGGGGGCGGGGCAGATACGCAGTATTTT
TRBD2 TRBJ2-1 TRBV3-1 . CASSQDPAGGYNEQFF TGTGCCAGCAGCCAAGACCCGGCGGGAGGCTACAATGAGCAGTTCTTC
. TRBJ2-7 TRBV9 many CASSVGGREGEQYF TGTGCCAGCAGCGTCGGGGGACGAGAAGGAGAGCAGTACTTC
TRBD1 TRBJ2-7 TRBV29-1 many CSVGQGGYEQYF TGCAGCGTGGGACAGGGTGGTTACGAGCAGTACTTC
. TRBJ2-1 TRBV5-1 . CASSGEDEQFF TGCGCCAGCAGTGGAGAGGATGAGCAGTTCTTC
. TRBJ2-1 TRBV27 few CASRTGDLLYNEQFF TGTGCCAGCAGGACTGGGGATTTGCTCTACAATGAGCAGTTCTTC
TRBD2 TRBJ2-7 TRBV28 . CASSQRDGGGPAYEQYF TGTGCCAGCAGTCAACGGGATGGGGGAGGGCCGGCTTACGAGCAGTACTTC
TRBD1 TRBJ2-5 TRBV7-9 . CASSIRTGEEQYF TGTGCCAGCAGCATTCGGACAGGGGAGGAGCAGTACTTC
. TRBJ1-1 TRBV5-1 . CASSSAPDTEAFF TGCGCCAGCAGCAGCGCTCCGGACACTGAAGCTTTCTTT
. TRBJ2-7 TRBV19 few CASTAGTSYYEQYF TGTGCCAGTACGGCAGGGACCTCCTATTACGAGCAGTACTTC
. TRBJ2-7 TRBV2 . CASNFDRTSYEQYF TGTGCCAGCAATTTCGACCGGACAAGCTACGAGCAGTACTTC
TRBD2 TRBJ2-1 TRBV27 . CASRGGTGGRYNEQFF TGTGCCAGCAGAGGGGGTACGGGGGGGCGTTACAATGAGCAGTTCTTC
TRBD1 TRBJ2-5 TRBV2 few CAISTWDRQETQYF TGTGCCATATCTACCTGGGACAGACAAGAGACCCAGTACTTC
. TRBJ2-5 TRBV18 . CASSPLKEETQYF TGTGCCAGCTCACCCCTGAAGGAGGAGACCCAGTACTTC
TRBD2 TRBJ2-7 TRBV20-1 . CSGGGQGRREQYF TGCAGTGGCGGGGGGCAGGGTCGTCGCGAGCAGTACTTC
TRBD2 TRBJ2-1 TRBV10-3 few CATRAGPVYNEQFF TGTGCCACGCGAGCGGGACCCGTCTACAATGAGCAGTTCTTC
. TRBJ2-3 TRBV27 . CASSFLREGPSADTQYF TGTGCCAGCAGTTTTTTGCGTGAGGGACCTAGCGCAGATACGCAGTATTTT
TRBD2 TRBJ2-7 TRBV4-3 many CASSHLGGDYEQYF TGCGCCAGCAGCCACCTCGGGGGGGACTACGAGCAGTACTTC
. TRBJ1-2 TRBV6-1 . CASREFYGYTF TGTGCCAGCAGGGAATTTTATGGCTACACCTTC
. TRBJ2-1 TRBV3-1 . CASSQISSSNEQFF TGTGCCAGCAGCCAAATATCGAGTTCGAATGAGCAGTTCTTC
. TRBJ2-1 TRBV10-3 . CAISEQGRGNEQFF TGTGCCATCAGTGAACAGGGTCGGGGCAATGAGCAGTTCTTC
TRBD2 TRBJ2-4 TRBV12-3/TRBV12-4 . CASSPPIRTSGNNEQYF TGTGCCAGCAGTCCCCCAATCCGGACTAGCGGTAACAATGAGCAGTACTTC
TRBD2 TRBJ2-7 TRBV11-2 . CASSLELAGRNEQYF TGTGCCAGCAGCTTAGAACTAGCGGGACGGAATGAGCAGTACTTC
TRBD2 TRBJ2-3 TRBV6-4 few CASSDSGGSHTDTQYF TGTGCCAGCAGTGACTCAGGCGGGAGCCACACAGATACGCAGTATTTT
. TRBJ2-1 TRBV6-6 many CASKIRGSYNEQFF TGTGCCAGCAAGATCCGGGGCTCCTACAATGAGCAGTTCTTC